The T cell receptor (beta chain) described here comes from a study of shared clonotypes between healthy human individuals. Sorted-subset replicate PCR reactions contained about 200 ng DNA, corresponding to approximately 30,000 T cell genomes. Assay: immunoSEQ multiplex PCR; the TCRdb copy retains only in-frame clones and omits some. The repertoire holds 2 million to 2.5 million clones, with 92% as singletons. Germline V gene sequence: CDR1 SGHRS, CDR2 YFSETQ. The CDR3 has 15 residues. V lost 1 base and J lost 4, with 14 bases in between. Source material: naive CD4+ T cells from PBMCs. Regarding subset: CD45RA+ positively selected. The TCR originated in a man between 18 and 35 years old in good health. Some clones in this sample may be carry-over from other donors' samples. V gene TRBV5-1 combines with J gene TRBJ2-5; a possible D gene is TRBD2 (6 bases). Here the CDR3 reads CASSLKEVGRETQYF. The CDR3, as DNA: TGCGCCAGCAGCTTGAAAGAAGTCGGGAGAGAGACCCAGTACTTC. Combining the CDR3 with reference TRBV5-1 and TRBJ2-5 gives the whole variable domain KAGVTQTPRYLIKTRGQQVTLSCSPISGHRSVSWYQQTPGQGLQFLFEYFSETQRNKGNFPGRFSGRQFSNSRSEMNVSTLELGDSALYLCASSLKEVGRETQYFGPGTRLLVL.